The TCR beta chain under discussion was sequenced for a study of regulatory T cells in long-lasting Graves disease. This clonotype was found many times. Sample time point: persistent/refractory GD, antithyroid drugs over 5 years with positive TRAb. PBMC-derived RNA was used for the TCR library. Researchers made TCR beta libraries by using iRepertoire HTBI primers and running Arm-PCR on CDR3 regions. TCRdb re-derived calls from the multiplex PCR reads in MiXCR, one entry per CDR3 protein. The data hold around 460,000 distinct CDR3 sequences, with under 25% observed a single time. Trimming cost V 3 bases and J 6 bases; bases outside gene matches: 11. The CDR3 extends over 15 amino acids. Germline values: CDR1 DFQATT, CDR2 SNEGSKA (reference sequence).

The sample was peripheral blood mononuclear cells (PBMCs), taken when the disease was refractory, from a patient treated with antithyroid drugs. This TCR was recovered from a female donor with Graves disease. V usage is TRBV20-1 and J usage is TRBJ1-1, with TRBD1 matching over 9 bases. The chain's CDR3 is CSASKTGGGWSEAFF. In DNA form, the CDR3 reads TGCAGTGCTAGTAAAACAGGGGGCGGTTGGTCTGAAGCTTTCTTT.